This is a list of T cell receptor beta chains from one sample in a study of PD-L1 blockade in urothelial cancer. Only in-frame clones appear in the TCRdb table, and some are missing; sequencing was by immunoSEQ multiplex PCR. The sample comprises tens of thousands of clones, 82% of which are singletons, and approximately 6.3% rests with the top ten. The input for sequencing was PBMCs, taken around atezolizumab (anti-PD-L1) treatment. All receptors derive from a man in his 60s with urothelial cancer. Both conserved end residues are part of each CDR3. D genes are given only for firm matches. Size is stated for part of the rows, as once, few or many counts, or as a class when the clone is expanded.

V,D,J,size,DNA,CDR3
TRBV6-1,TRBD1,TRBJ1-4,.,TGTGCCAGCGTAGGGACAGGGATCGAAAAACTGTTTTTT,CASVGTGIEKLFF
TRBV7-2,.,TRBJ2-1,.,TGTGCCAGCAGCTTAGGTGGGGGGGCTGGCAATGAGCAGTTCTTC,CASSLGGGAGNEQFF
TRBV19,TRBD2,TRBJ2-7,.,TGTGCCAGTAGTAGAGGGACTAGCGACGAGCAGTACTTC,CASSRGTSDEQYF
TRBV2,.,TRBJ2-7,few,TGTGCCAGCACCGAACAGGGCCGGCGCTACGAGCAGTACTTC,CASTEQGRRYEQYF
TRBV30,TRBD1,TRBJ1-3,.,TGTGCCTGGAGTCCGGGACAGAGCTCTGGAAACACCATATATTTT,CAWSPGQSSGNTIYF
TRBV7-8,.,TRBJ1-5,.,TGTGCCAGCAGCCCATTACAGGGCTATAGCAATCAGCCCCAGCATTTT,CASSPLQGYSNQPQHF
TRBV5-1,.,TRBJ2-7,.,TGCGCCAGCAGCTTGGGGTCCGGGGACGAGCAGTACTTC,CASSLGSGDEQYF
TRBV6-1,.,TRBJ1-6,.,TGTGCCAGCAGTGGAGACAGAGAGTCACCCCTCCACTTT,CASSGDRESPLHF
TRBV28,.,TRBJ1-3,few,TGTGCCAGCAGCCTACGGTTCTCTGGAAACACCATATATTTT,CASSLRFSGNTIYF
TRBV5-1,.,TRBJ1-3,.,TGCGCCAGCAGCTTGGAGGCAGGACTCCTAGGAAACACCATATATTTT,CASSLEAGLLGNTIYF
TRBV7-2,TRBD1,TRBJ2-2,.,TGTGCCAGCAGCGTAGACAGGGTTGGTTTGTTTTTT,CASSVDRVGLFF
TRBV10-2,.,TRBJ1-6,few,TGCGCCAGCAGACAGGGATACAATTCACCCCTCCACTTT,CASRQGYNSPLHF
TRBV10-2,TRBD1,TRBJ2-7,.,TGCGCCAGCAAATTTCAGGGACAGGGTTACGAGCAGTACTTC,CASKFQGQGYEQYF
TRBV5-1,.,TRBJ1-1,.,TGCGCCAGCAGCTTGGTGTGGGGGGGTGTCTCTGAAGCTTTCTTT,CASSLVWGGVSEAFF
TRBV6-1,TRBD1,TRBJ2-7,.,TGTGCCAGCAGTGAAGTTTTCGGGACAGGGAGCGACGAGCAGTACTTC,CASSEVFGTGSDEQYF
TRBV28,TRBD2,TRBJ2-5,.,TGTGCCAGCAGCCCCTTTTCGGGGGGGAGCTCAGAGACCCAGTACTTC,CASSPFSGGSSETQYF
TRBV6-5,.,TRBJ2-1,.,TGTGCCAGCAGTGGGGGGACCTGGGGATGGAATGAGCAGTTCTTC,CASSGGTWGWNEQFF
TRBV6-1,TRBD2,TRBJ2-5,.,TGTGCCAGCGCGAGTGGACTAGCGGGGGGGGATACCCAGTACTTC,CASASGLAGGDTQYF
TRBV11-2,TRBD2,TRBJ2-1,.,TGTGCCAGCAGCTTGACTAGCGGGGGAGGTGAGCAGTTCTTC,CASSLTSGGGEQFF
TRBV18,TRBD1,TRBJ2-1,.,TGTGCCAGCTCACAGGGACAGGGTGAAGTCGATGAGCAGTTCTTC,CASSQGQGEVDEQFF
TRBV6-1,TRBD1,TRBJ2-4,.,TGTGCCAGTGAGGACAGGGGGAAAAACATTCAGTACTTC,CASEDRGKNIQYF
TRBV7-2,.,TRBJ2-7,.,TGTGCCAGCAGCCACCGGACGGGAAACTTCTTCTACGAGCAGTACTTC,CASSHRTGNFFYEQYF
TRBV10-3,TRBD1,TRBJ1-2,.,TGTGCCATCAGTGACTCAGGGGGCGGGGGCTACACCTTC,CAISDSGGGGYTF
TRBV7-9,.,TRBJ1-5,few,TGTGCCAGCAGCTTAGGGGCAGGGAATCAGCCCCAGCATTTT,CASSLGAGNQPQHF
TRBV2,TRBD1,TRBJ2-5,.,TGTGCCAGCAGTGAGGGGGTGGGACAGGGCCAAGAGACCCAGTACTTC,CASSEGVGQGQETQYF
TRBV19,.,TRBJ1-1,once,TGTGCCAGTAGTAGTGGAGGGTTCGATTCTGAAGCTTTCTTT,CASSSGGFDSEAFF
TRBV28,.,TRBJ2-3,.,TGTGCCAGCAGTTTTAGGTCAGGGGAGGATACGCAGTATTTT,CASSFRSGEDTQYF
TRBV15,TRBD1,TRBJ2-7,.,TGTGCCACCAGCAGAGATCAGGGGGCATGGGAGCAGTACTTC,CATSRDQGAWEQYF
TRBV5-1,.,TRBJ1-6,.,TGCGCCAGCAGCTTGGAGCCCATTCGACCGACTCGAGCCGATTCACCCCTCCACTTT,CASSLEPIRPTRADSPLHF
TRBV5-1,.,TRBJ2-3,.,TGCGCCAGCAAGAACAGTAGCACAGATACGCAGTATTTT,CASKNSSTDTQYF
TRBV10-3,.,TRBJ1-1,.,TGTGCCGCCAGGGAGGGTGGGAATACTGAAGCTTTCTTT,CAAREGGNTEAFF
TRBV5-4,.,TRBJ1-1,once,TGTGCCAGCAGCTTGGACACCAACACTGAAGCTTTCTTT,CASSLDTNTEAFF